The sequence of this T cell receptor beta chain was determined in a study of Ad26.COV2.S vaccination and SARS-CoV-2 variants. Study-wide background: Ad26.COV2.S given intramuscularly, once or twice 56 days apart. Study outcomes and limitations: The breadth of spike-specific CD8+ and CD4+ T cell responses after vaccination was reportedly substantial. The study found similar non-spike TCR breadth in vaccine and placebo recipients.

The sample's treatment: roughly 19 received Ad26.COV2.S at low or high dose, single or two shots; roughly 5 received placebo; per-sample allocation not given. Specimens were obtained on day 63 following the first vaccine or placebo injection. Immunization relied on an Ad26 vector, which expressed Wuhan-strain SARS-CoV-2 spike. Comments on this clone: Its target is not known.

Sequencing used immunoSEQ multiplex PCR; TCRdb keeps in-frame clones, though not all of them. The data show 350,000 to 450,000 clones, with under 90% seen just once and more than 7% held by the top ten. The CDR3 runs to 14 residues. The rearrangement links TRBV21-1 to TRBJ2-7; TRBD1 is taken as the D call from the table, unchecked against the DNA. TRBV21-1 is noted as a pseudogene. This sequence was found in a person between 18 and 60 years old who received the Ad26.COV2.S COVID-19 vaccine or a placebo. The sample was peripheral blood, taken in a trial of Ad26.COV2.S vaccine versus placebo. The CDR3 DNA sequence: TGTGCCAGCAGCATTCGGGACAGGCGCTACGAGCAGTACTTC. Protein sequence: CASSIRDRRYEQYF.